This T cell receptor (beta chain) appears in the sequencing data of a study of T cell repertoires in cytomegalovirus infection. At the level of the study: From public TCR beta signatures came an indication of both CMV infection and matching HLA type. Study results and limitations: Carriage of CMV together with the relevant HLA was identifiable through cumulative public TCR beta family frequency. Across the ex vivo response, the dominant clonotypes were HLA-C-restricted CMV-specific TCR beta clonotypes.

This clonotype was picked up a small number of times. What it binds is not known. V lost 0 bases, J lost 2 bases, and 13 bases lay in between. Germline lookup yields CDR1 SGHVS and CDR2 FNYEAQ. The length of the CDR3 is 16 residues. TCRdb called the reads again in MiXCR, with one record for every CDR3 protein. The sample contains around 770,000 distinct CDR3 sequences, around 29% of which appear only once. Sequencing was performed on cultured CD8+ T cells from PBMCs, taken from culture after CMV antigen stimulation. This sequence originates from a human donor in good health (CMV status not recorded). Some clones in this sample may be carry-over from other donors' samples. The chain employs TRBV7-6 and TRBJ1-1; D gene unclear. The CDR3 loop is CASSLAPDDFNTEAFF. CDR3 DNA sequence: TGTGCCAGCAGCTTAGCCCCCGATGATTTTAACACTGAAGCTTTCTTT.